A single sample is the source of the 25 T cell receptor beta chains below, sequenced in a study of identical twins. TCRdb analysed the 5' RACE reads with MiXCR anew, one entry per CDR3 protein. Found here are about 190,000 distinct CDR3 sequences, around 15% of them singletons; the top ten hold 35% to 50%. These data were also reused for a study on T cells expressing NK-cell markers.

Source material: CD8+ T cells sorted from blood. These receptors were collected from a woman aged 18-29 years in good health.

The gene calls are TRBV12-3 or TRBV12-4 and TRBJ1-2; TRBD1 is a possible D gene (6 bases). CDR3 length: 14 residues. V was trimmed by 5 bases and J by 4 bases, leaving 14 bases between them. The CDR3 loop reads CASSATQGGYGYTF. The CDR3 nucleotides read TGTGCCAGCAGTGCCACACAGGGAGGCTATGGCTACACCTTC.

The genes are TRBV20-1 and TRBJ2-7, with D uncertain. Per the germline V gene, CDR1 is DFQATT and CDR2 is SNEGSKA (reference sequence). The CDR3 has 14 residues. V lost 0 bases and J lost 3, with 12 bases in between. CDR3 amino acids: CSARDPILNYEQYF. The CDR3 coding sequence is TGCAGTGCTAGAGATCCGATTTTAAACTACGAGCAGTACTTC.

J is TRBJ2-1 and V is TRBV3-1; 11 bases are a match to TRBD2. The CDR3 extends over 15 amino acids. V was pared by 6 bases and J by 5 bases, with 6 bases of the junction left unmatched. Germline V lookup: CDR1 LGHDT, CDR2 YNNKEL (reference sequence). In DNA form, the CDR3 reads TGTGCCAGCAGACACCTAGCGGGAGGCAACAATGAGCAGTTCTTC. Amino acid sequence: CASRHLAGGNNEQFF.

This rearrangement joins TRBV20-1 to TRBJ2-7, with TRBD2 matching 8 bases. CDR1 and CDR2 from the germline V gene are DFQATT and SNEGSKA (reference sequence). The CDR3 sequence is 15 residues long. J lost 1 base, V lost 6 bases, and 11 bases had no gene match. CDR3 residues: CSAPIGTGGSYEQYF. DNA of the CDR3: TGCAGTGCCCCAATAGGAACGGGGGGGTCCTACGAGCAGTACTTC.

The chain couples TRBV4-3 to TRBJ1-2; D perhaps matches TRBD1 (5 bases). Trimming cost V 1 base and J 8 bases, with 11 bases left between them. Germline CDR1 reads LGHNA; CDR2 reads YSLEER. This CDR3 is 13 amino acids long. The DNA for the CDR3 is TGCGCCAGCAGCCAAGCAGGGTTGTTCGGCTACACCTTC. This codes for CASSQAGLFGYTF.

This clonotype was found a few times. The CDR3 DNA sequence: TGTGCCAGCAACCGTGGGATATCAACAGCTGAAGCTTTCTTT. Encoded protein: CASNRGISTAEAFF. The chain joins TRBV7-9 to TRBJ1-1; D uncertain. This CDR3 is 14 amino acids long. The ends were cut back, 7 bases at V and 6 bases at J, with 18 bases in the middle. The germline V gene has CDR1 SEHNR and CDR2 FQNEAQ (reference sequence).

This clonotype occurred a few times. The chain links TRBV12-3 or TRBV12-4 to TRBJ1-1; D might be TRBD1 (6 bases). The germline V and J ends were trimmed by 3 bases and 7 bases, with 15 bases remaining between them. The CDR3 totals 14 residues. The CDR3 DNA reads TGTGCCAGCAGTTTTATCAGGGGTTACGGTGAAGCTTTCTTT. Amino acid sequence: CASSFIRGYGEAFF.

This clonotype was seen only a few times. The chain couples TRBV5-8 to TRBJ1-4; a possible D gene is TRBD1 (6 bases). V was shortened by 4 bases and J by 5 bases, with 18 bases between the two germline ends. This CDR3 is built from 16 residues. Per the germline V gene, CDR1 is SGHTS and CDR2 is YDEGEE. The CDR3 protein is CASSGGRLDRNEKLFF. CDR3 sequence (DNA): TGTGCCAGCAGCGGTGGGAGACTGGACAGAAATGAAAAACTGTTTTTT.

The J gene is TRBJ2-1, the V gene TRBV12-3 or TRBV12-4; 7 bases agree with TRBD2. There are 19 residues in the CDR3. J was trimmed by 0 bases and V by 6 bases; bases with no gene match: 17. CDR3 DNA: TGTGCCAGCAGGTCCGGGACTAAAAGGTTCAGTAGCTCCTACAATGAGCAGTTCTTC. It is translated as CASRSGTKRFSSSYNEQFF.

The CDR3 bases are TGTGCCAGCACCTTTAGCGGGGTGGATACGCAGTATTTT. This sequence encodes CASTFSGVDTQYF. The rearrangement joins TRBV12-3 or TRBV12-4 to TRBJ2-3, with 8 bases aligning to TRBD2. V lost 7 bases, J lost 6 bases, and 6 bases stayed unmatched. The CDR3 sequence is 13 residues long.

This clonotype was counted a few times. The CDR3 DNA is TGCGCCAGCGTCGCCGAAACTAACTATGGCTACACCTTC. Protein product: CASVAETNYGYTF. V is TRBV10-2 and J is TRBJ1-2, with D unresolved. V was cut by 8 bases and J by 0 bases, with 10 bases left in between. The CDR3 contains 13 residues. Germline loops: CDR1 WSHSY, CDR2 SAAADI.

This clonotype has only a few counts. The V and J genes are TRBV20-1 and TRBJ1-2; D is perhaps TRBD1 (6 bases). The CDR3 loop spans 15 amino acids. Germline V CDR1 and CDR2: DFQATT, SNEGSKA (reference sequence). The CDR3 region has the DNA TGCAGCACCTTATATTTGGACAGTTTAAACTATGGCTACACCTTC. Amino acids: CSTLYLDSLNYGYTF.

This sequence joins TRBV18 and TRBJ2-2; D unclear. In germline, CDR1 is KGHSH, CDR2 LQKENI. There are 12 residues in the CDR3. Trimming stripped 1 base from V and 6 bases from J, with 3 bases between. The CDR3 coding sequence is TGTGCCAGCTCACCACGGTCCGGGGAGCTGTTTTTT. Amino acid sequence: CASSPRSGELFF.

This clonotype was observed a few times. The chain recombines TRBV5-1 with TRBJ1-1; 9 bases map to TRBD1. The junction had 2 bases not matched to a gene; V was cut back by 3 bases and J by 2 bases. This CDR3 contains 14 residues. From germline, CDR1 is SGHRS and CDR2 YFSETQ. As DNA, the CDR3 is TGCGCCAGCAGCTGGACAGGGGTAAACACTGAAGCTTTCTTT. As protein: CASSWTGVNTEAFF.

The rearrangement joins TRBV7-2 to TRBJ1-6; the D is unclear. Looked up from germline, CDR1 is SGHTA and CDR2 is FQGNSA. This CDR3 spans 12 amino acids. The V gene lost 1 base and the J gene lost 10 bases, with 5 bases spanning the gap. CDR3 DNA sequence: TGTGCCAGCAGCTTAGTGGTCTCACCCCTCCACTTT. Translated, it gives CASSLVVSPLHF.

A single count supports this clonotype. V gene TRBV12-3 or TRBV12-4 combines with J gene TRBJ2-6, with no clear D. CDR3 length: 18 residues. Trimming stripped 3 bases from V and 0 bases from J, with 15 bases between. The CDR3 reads CASSFTPPSRSGANVLTF. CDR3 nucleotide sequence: TGTGCCAGCAGTTTTACCCCCCCGTCCCGCTCTGGGGCCAACGTCCTGACTTTC.

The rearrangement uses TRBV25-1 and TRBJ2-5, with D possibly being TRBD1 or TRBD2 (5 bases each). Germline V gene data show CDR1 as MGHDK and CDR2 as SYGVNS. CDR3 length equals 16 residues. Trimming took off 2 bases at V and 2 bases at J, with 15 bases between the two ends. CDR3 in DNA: TGTGCCAGCAGTGAAGGGGGTTTAGGGGTTCAAGAGACCCAGTACTTC. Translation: CASSEGGLGVQETQYF.

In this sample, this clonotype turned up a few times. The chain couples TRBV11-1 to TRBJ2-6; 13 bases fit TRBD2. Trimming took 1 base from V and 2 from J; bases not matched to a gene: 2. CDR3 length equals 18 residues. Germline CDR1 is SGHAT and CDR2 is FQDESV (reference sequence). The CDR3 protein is CASSLGTSGRPGANVLTF. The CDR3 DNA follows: TGTGCCAGCAGCTTAGGGACTAGCGGGAGACCTGGGGCCAACGTCCTGACTTTC.

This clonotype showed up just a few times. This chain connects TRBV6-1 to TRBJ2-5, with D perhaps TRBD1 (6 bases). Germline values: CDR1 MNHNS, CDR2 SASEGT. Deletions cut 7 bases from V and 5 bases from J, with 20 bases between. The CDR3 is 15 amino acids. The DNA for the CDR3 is TGTGCCAGCACAACACAGGGAAAGTTCTTGGAGACCCAGTACTTC. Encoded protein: CASTTQGKFLETQYF.

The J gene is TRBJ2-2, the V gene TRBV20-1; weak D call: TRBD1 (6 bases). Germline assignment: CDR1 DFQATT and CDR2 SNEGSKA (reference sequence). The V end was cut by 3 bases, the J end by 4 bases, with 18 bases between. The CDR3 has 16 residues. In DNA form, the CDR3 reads TGCAGTGCTAGGAGTTTTTTGGTAGGGGGCACCGGGGAGCTGTTTTTT. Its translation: CSARSFLVGGTGELFF.

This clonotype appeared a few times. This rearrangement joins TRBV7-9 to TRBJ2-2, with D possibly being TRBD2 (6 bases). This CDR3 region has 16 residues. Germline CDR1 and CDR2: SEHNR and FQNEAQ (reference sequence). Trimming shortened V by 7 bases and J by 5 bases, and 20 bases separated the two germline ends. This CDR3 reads CASTQLGGDETGELFF. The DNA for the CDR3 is TGTGCCAGCACCCAATTGGGGGGAGATGAGACCGGGGAGCTGTTTTTT.

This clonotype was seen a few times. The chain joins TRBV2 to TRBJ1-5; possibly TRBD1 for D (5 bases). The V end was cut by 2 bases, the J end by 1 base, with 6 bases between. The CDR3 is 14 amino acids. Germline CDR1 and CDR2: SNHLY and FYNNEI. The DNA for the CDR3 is TGTGCCAGCAGTGAAAGGGACAGCAATCAGCCCCAGCATTTT. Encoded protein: CASSERDSNQPQHF.

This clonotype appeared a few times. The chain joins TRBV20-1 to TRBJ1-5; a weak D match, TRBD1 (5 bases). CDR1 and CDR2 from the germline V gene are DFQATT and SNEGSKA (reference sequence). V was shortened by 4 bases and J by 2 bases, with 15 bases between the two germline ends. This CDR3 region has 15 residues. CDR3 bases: TGCAGTGCTAATTGGGGTTGGGGGTGCAATCAGCCCCAGCATTTT. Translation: CSANWGWGCNQPQHF.

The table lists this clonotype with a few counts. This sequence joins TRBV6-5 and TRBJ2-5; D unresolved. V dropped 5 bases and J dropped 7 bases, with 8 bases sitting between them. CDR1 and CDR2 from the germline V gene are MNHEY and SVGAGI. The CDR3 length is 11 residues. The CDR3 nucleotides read TGTGCCAGCAGTCATATGGGGACCCAGTACTTC. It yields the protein CASSHMGTQYF.

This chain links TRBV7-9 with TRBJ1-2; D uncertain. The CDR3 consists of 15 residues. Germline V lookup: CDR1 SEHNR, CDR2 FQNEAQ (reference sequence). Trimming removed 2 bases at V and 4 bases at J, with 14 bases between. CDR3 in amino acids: CASSLIGPSGYGYTF. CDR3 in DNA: TGTGCCAGCAGCTTAATCGGTCCTTCCGGCTATGGCTACACCTTC.